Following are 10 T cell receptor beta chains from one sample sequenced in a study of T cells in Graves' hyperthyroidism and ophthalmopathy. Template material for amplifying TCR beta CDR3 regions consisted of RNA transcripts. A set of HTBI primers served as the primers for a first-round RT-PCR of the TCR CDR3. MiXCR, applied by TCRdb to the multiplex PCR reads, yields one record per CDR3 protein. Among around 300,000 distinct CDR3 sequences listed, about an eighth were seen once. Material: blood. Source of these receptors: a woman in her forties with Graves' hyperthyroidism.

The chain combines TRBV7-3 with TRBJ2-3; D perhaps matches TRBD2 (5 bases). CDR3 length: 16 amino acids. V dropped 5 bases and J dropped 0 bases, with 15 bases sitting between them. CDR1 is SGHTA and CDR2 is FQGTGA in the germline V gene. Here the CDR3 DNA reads TGTGCCAGCAGCCCGGGAAACTTGGGGAGCACAGATACGCAGTATTTT. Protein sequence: CASSPGNLGSTDTQYF.

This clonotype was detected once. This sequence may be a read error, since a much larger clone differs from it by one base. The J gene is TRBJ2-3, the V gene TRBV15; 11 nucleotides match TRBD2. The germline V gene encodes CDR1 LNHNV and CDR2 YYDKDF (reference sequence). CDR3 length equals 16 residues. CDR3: CGTSSGLAGLTDTQYF. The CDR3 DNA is TGTGGCACCAGCAGCGGACTAGCGGGCCTGACAGATACGCAGTATTTT.

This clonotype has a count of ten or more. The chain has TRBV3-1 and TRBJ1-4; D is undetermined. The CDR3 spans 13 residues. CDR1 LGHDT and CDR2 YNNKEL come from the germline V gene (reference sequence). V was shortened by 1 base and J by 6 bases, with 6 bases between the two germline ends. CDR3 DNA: TGTGCCAGCAGCCAAGGGATGGATGAAAAACTGTTTTTT. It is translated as CASSQGMDEKLFF.

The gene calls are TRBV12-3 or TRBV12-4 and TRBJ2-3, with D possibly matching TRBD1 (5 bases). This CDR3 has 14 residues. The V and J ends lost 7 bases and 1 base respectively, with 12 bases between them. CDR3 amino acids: CASTLGVGTDTQYF. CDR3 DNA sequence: TGTGCCAGCACCCTAGGGGTCGGCACAGATACGCAGTATTTT.

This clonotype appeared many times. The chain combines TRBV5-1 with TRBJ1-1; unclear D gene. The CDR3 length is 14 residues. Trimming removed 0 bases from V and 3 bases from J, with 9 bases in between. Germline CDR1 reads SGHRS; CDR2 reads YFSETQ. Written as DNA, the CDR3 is TGCGCCAGCAGCTTGGCAACGCTGGACACTGAAGCTTTCTTT. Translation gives CASSLATLDTEAFF.

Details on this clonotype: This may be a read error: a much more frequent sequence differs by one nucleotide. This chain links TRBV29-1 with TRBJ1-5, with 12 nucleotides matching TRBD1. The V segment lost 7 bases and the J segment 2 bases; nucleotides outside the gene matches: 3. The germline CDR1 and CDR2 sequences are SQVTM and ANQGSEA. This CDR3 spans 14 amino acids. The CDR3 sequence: CSAGTGGGNQPQHF. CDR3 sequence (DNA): TGCAGCGCAGGGACAGGGGGCGGCAATCAGCCCCAGCATTTT. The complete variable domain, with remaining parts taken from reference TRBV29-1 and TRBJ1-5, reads SAVISQKPSRDICQRGTSLTIQCQVDSQVTMMFWYRQQPGQSLTLIATANQGSEATYESGFVIDKFPISRPNLTFSTLTVSNMSPEDSSIYLCSAGTGGGNQPQHFGDGTRLSIL.

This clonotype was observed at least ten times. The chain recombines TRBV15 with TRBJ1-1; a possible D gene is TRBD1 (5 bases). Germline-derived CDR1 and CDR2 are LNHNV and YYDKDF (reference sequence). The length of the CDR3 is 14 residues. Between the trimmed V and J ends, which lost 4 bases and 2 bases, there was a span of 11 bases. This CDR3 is CATSMDIRNTEAFF. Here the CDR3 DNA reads TGTGCCACCAGCATGGACATTCGAAACACTGAAGCTTTCTTT.

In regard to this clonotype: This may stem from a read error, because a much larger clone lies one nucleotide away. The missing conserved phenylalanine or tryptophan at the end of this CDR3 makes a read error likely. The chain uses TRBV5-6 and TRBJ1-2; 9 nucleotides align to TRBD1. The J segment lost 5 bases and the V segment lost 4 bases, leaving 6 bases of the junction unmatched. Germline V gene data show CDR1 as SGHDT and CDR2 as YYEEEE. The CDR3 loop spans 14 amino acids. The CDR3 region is CASSTRTGEYGYTL. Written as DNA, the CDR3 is TGTGCCAGCAGCACCCGGACAGGGGAGTATGGCTACACCCTC.

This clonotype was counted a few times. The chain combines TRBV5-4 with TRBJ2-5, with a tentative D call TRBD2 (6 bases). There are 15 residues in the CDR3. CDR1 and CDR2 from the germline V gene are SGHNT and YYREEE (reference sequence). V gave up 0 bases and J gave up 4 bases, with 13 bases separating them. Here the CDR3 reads CASSLAASATETQYF. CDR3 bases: TGTGCCAGCAGCTTGGCCGCTAGCGCTACAGAGACCCAGTACTTC.

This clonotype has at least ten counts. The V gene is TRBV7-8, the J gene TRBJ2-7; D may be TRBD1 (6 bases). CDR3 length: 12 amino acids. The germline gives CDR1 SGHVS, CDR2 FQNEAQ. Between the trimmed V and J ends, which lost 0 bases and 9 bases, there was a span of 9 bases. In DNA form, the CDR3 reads TGTGCCAGCAGCTTAGCGGGACACCCGCAGTACTTC. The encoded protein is CASSLAGHPQYF.